The clone carrying this T cell receptor beta chain was detected once. Its target is not known. Graft specimens yielded both intraepithelial and lamina propria lymphocytes. This specimen comes from a study of graft-versus-host responses after intestinal transplantation. Study context: Transplant recipients had multivisceral, liver-intestinal, or isolated intestinal grafts. Every recipient underwent anti-thymocyte globulin induction, then tacrolimus and steroids for two to four years. Study findings and constraints: There was an association between peak levels of circulating GvH clones and early post-transplant HvG declines. Recipient-marrow GvH clones were detected, some having first appeared in ileum or blood.

The assay was immunoSEQ multiplex PCR, and TCRdb's table has in-frame clones only and misses some. The table lists some 4,000 clones, about 70% of them singletons. Per germline, CDR1 SNHLY and CDR2 FYNNEI. After removal of 10 bases from V and 3 bases from J, the junction contained 3 bases not matched to a gene. The CDR3 loop spans 13 amino acids. The source was ileum tissue, collected 330 to 350 days after intestinal transplantation. V and J are TRBV2 and TRBJ2-1; TRBD2 matches 10 bases. The sequence derives from a human patient who received an intestinal transplant, so some T cells may come from the graft donor. The CDR3 coding sequence is TGTGCCATCCGGACTAGCGGCTACAATGAGCAGTTCTTC. Encoded protein: CAIRTSGYNEQFF.